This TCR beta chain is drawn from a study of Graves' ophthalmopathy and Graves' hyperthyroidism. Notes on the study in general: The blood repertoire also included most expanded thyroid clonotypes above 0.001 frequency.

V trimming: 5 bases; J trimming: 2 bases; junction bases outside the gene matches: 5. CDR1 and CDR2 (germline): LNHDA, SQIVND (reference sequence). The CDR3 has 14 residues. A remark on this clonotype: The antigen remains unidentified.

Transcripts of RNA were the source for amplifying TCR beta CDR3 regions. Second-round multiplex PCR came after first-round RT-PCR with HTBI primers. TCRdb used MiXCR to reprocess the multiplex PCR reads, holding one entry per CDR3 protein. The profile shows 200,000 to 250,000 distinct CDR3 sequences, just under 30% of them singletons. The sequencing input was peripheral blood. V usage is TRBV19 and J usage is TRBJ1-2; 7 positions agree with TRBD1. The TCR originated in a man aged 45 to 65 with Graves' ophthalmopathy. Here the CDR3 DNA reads TGTGCCAGTAGTCAAAGGGGGCCGAACTATGGCTACACCTTC. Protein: CASSQRGPNYGYTF.